The 16 T cell receptor beta chains reported below all come from one sample, sequenced in a study of siplizumab effects on memory and regulatory T cells. Using immunoSEQ multiplex PCR, the repertoire was profiled, and TCRdb retains in-frame clones only, with some absent. The sample includes roughly 56,000 clones, about 92% of them seen just once. Sequencing was carried out using CD8+ T cells sorted from blood. All receptors come from a human donor in good health.

J is TRBJ1-1 and V is TRBV7-9, with 10 nucleotides matching TRBD1. This CDR3 is 16 amino acids long. Germline V gives CDR1 SEHNR, CDR2 FQNEAQ (reference sequence). V was clipped by 5 bases and J by 5 bases; unmatched bases: 11. The CDR3 region has the DNA TGTGCCAGCAGCACGACCGGGACAGGGGCTTTGACTGAAGCTTTCTTT. Its protein product is CASSTTGTGALTEAFF.

This rearrangement joins TRBV21-1 to TRBJ2-1; TRBD2, the table's D call, lacks a check against the DNA. TRBV21-1 constitutes a pseudogene. This CDR3 has 17 residues. Here the CDR3 DNA reads TGTGCCACCGCTGAGGGACTAGAGGGGATCTCCTACAATGAGCAGTTCTTC. This translates into CATAEGLEGISYNEQFF.

V usage is TRBV6-1 and J usage is TRBJ1-1; D unclear. V dropped 2 bases and J dropped 4 bases, with 11 bases sitting between them. Germline V gene lookup returns CDR1 MNHNS and CDR2 SASEGT. The CDR3 runs 14 residues. Here the CDR3 DNA reads TGTGCCAGCAGTGAACCAGGACTGCTCACTGAAGCTTTCTTT. It is translated as CASSEPGLLTEAFF.

This chain joins TRBV30 and TRBJ2-2, with TRBD2 matching 10 bases. The CDR3 has 14 residues. Germline CDR1 GTSNPN, CDR2 SVGIG (reference sequence). V was pared by 4 bases and J by 5 bases, with 4 bases of the junction left unmatched. The CDR3 protein is CAWTGTSVTGELFF. The DNA for the CDR3 is TGTGCCTGGACCGGGACTAGCGTTACCGGGGAGCTGTTTTTT.

The genes are TRBV11-2 and TRBJ2-3; TRBD2 agrees at 7 bases. V lost 3 bases and J lost 4; bases outside the gene matches: 4. The germline gives CDR1 SGHAT, CDR2 FQNNGV. The CDR3 is 14 residues long. CDR3 sequence reads: CASSFQGGADTQYF. CDR3 DNA sequence: TGTGCCAGCAGCTTCCAGGGAGGGGCAGATACGCAGTATTTT.

The chain carries TRBV7-3 and TRBJ2-1, with 9 bases fitting TRBD2. The CDR3 runs to 15 residues. Germline V gene lookup returns CDR1 SGHTA and CDR2 FQGTGA. V lost 6 bases and J lost 4; bases outside the gene matches: 7. The CDR3, as DNA: TGTGCCAGCAGTACCGGGACTAGCTCGTACAATGAGCAGTTCTTC. Translating gives CASSTGTSSYNEQFF. Combining the CDR3 with reference TRBV7-3 and TRBJ2-1 gives the whole variable domain GAGVSQTPSNKVTEKGKYVELRCDPISGHTALYWYRQSLGQGPEFLIYFQGTGAADDSGLPNDRFFAVRPEGSVSTLKIQRTERGDSAVYLCASSTGTSSYNEQFFGPGTRLTVL.

The rearrangement joins TRBV18 to TRBJ1-5; D gene unclear. Germline V gene lookup returns CDR1 KGHSH and CDR2 LQKENI. V lost 0 bases and J lost 2, with 8 bases in between. The CDR3 runs to 15 residues. The CDR3 protein is CASSPPGDRNQPQHF. In nucleotides, the CDR3 is TGTGCCAGCTCACCACCTGGGGATCGCAATCAGCCCCAGCATTTT. Variable domain in full (rest from reference TRBV18 and TRBJ1-5): NAGVMQNPRHLVRRRGQEARLRCSPMKGHSHVYWYRQLPEEGLKFMVYLQKENIIDESGMPKERFSAEFPKEGPSILRIQQVVRGDSAAYFCASSPPGDRNQPQHFGDGTRLSIL.

The rearrangement links TRBV9 to TRBJ2-3, with D maybe TRBD1 (6 bases). The CDR3 runs to 14 residues. Germline-derived CDR1 and CDR2 are SGDLS and YYNGEE. V was shortened by 3 bases and J by 3 bases, with 11 bases between the two germline ends. CDR3: CASSGGRGTDTQYF. In DNA, the CDR3 is TGTGCCAGCAGCGGCGGAAGGGGGACAGATACGCAGTATTTT.

CDR3 residues: CASSDFRDRIRTEAFF. The CDR3 bases are TGTGCCAGCAGTGATTTCCGGGACAGGATAAGGACTGAAGCTTTCTTT. The rearrangement links TRBV2 to TRBJ1-1, with 8 bases matching TRBD1. The germline V gene encodes CDR1 SNHLY and CDR2 FYNNEI. The CDR3 totals 16 residues. J lost 5 bases, V lost 3 bases, and 11 bases had no gene match.

This chain connects TRBV4-1 to TRBJ2-5; TRBD2 matches 10 bases. This CDR3 has 16 amino acids. J gave up 5 bases and V 1 base, and 7 bases lay outside the gene matches. Per germline, CDR1 MGHRA and CDR2 YSYEKL. The CDR3 bases are TGCGCCAGCAGCCAAGTTCTAGCGGGAGCTGGGGAGACCCAGTACTTC. It is translated as CASSQVLAGAGETQYF.

The rearrangement links TRBV2 to TRBJ2-2; D remains ambiguous. The V gene lost 4 bases and the J gene lost 3 bases, with 9 bases spanning the gap. Germline values: CDR1 SNHLY, CDR2 FYNNEI. The CDR3 has 14 residues. In DNA, the CDR3 is TGTGCCAGCAGTGTTAGGGTGGACACCGGGGAGCTGTTTTTT. Encoded protein: CASSVRVDTGELFF.

V and J are TRBV6-1 and TRBJ2-7; tentatively, D is TRBD2 (6 bases). Germline V gene sequence: CDR1 MNHNS, CDR2 SASEGT. The length of the CDR3 is 13 residues. Trimming removed 4 bases from V and 1 base from J, with 8 bases in between. CDR3 nucleotides: TGTGCCAGCAGTGCTAGCGCTTCCTACGAGCAGTACTTC. This encodes CASSASASYEQYF.

The CDR3 region has the DNA TGTGCCAGCAGCTGGACTAGCGGAGAAGGGGGCGAGCAGTACTTC. This sequence encodes CASSWTSGEGGEQYF. This chain joins TRBV7-9 and TRBJ2-7, with TRBD2 matching over 10 bases. Trimming cost V 4 bases and J 6 bases; bases outside gene matches: 9. Germline CDR1 SEHNR, CDR2 FQNEAQ (reference sequence). This CDR3 has 15 residues. Full variable domain (missing parts from reference TRBV7-9 and TRBJ2-7): DTGVSQNPRHKITKRGQNVTFRCDPISEHNRLYWYRQTLGQGPEFLTYFQNEAQLEKSRLLSDRFSAERPKGSFSTLEIQRTEQGDSAMYLCASSWTSGEGGEQYFGPGTRLTVT.

CDR3 DNA sequence: TGCGCCAGCAGCTTGGAGGGGGACACCGGGGAGCTGTTTTTT. The encoded protein is CASSLEGDTGELFF. The chain has TRBV5-1 and TRBJ2-2, with D maybe TRBD1 (6 bases). The CDR3 extends over 14 amino acids. The germline V and J ends were trimmed by 0 bases and 3 bases, with 6 bases remaining between them. Germline V gene sequence: CDR1 SGHRS, CDR2 YFSETQ.

The chain carries TRBV2 and TRBJ2-6, with unresolved D. This CDR3 is 14 amino acids long. Trimming took off 1 base at V and 0 bases at J, with 1 base between the two ends. Germline loops: CDR1 SNHLY, CDR2 FYNNEI. CDR3 sequence reads: CASSEVSGANVLTF. The CDR3, as DNA: TGTGCCAGCAGTGAAGTCTCTGGGGCCAACGTCCTGACTTTC.

This sequence joins TRBV5-4 and TRBJ2-3; D not resolved. Trimming cost V 1 base and J 1 base, with 4 bases left between them. This CDR3 has 13 amino acids. CDR1 SGHNT and CDR2 YYREEE come from the germline V gene (reference sequence). The chain's CDR3 is CASSLRGTDTQYF. CDR3 in DNA: TGTGCCAGCAGCTTGAGAGGCACAGATACGCAGTATTTT.